This T cell receptor beta chain was identified during a study of cytotoxic CD8 clonotypes in ibrutinib-treated CLL. Some clones are missing from TCRdb's copy, which holds only in-frame ones; the method was immunoSEQ multiplex PCR. Here the sample spans about 7,600 clones, approximately 79% being singletons. Germline CDR1 and CDR2: SGHRS and YFSETQ. The CDR3 is 13 residues long. V lost 0 bases and J lost 7; bases outside the gene matches: 4. The sequence was collected from a human donor with chronic lymphocytic leukemia. V is TRBV5-1 and J is TRBJ2-7, with 7 bases aligning to TRBD2. Source: PBMCs, taken before ibrutinib treatment. The CDR3 reads CASSLESRGEQYF. DNA of the CDR3: TGCGCCAGCAGCTTGGAGTCGCGGGGGGAGCAGTACTTC. The full variable domain, with the rest looked up from reference TRBV5-1 and TRBJ2-7, is KAGVTQTPRYLIKTRGQQVTLSCSPISGHRSVSWYQQTPGQGLQFLFEYFSETQRNKGNFPGRFSGRQFSNSRSEMNVSTLELGDSALYLCASSLESRGEQYFGPGTRLTVT.